This T cell receptor (beta chain) was recorded in a study of human T cells and chemical hapten exposure. Background on the study: Application of 0.01% DPC to the upper back was done by patch test, with a reading at 6 days.

The CDR3 covers 12 residues. The germline gives CDR1 SQVTM, CDR2 ANQGSEA. The V segment lost 5 bases and the J segment 5 bases; nucleotides outside the gene matches: 5. Overall study results and limits: DPC sensitization did not alter TCRs above 1 in 1000 frequency.

TCRdb reprocessed the RACE reads via MiXCR and lists one record per CDR3 protein. The sample contains nearly 95,000 distinct CDR3 sequences, 9.5% to 12% of which appear only once. This clonotype has only a few counts. The target antigen is unknown. Time point specified: patch test 2, 6 weeks after DPC sensitization. As to treatment: therapeutic diphenylcyclopropenone sensitization with weekly scalp DPC. The V and J genes are TRBV29-1 and TRBJ1-1; 7 bases are a match to TRBD1. This receptor was taken from a man aged 35 to 55 with alopecia areata. Some clones in this sample may be carry-over from other donors' samples. The material was whole blood, obtained in connection with sensitization to the hapten diphenylcyclopropenone (DPC). The CDR3, as DNA: TGCAGCGTTCCAGGGGGTGGAACTGAAGCTTTCTTT. This gives the protein CSVPGGGTEAFF.